The rows below give T cell receptor beta chains drawn from one sample of a study of OX40 agonist ivuxolimab in advanced cancers. The assay was immunoSEQ multiplex PCR, and TCRdb's table has in-frame clones only and misses some. The sample carries tens of thousands of clones, 70% to 90% recorded once. Specimen: CD4+ or CD8+ T cells sorted from blood, collected in a trial of the OX40 agonist ivuxolimab. All receptors derive from an adult with an advanced solid tumor such as melanoma, head and neck, liver or kidney cancer. CDR3s include the opening cysteine and the closing phenylalanine or tryptophan. Each record gives: V gene, D gene, J gene, clone size, CDR3 DNA, CDR3 protein. The D gene is left open where the match is weak. The size entry is marked missing in some rows and otherwise reads once, few, many or a size class.

V: TRBV4-2
D: TRBD1
J: TRBJ1-3
size: -
DNA: TGTGCCAGCAGCCAAGCGGGACAGGGGACCGCTTACTCTGGAAACACCATATATTTT
CDR3: CASSQAGQGTAYSGNTIYF

V: TRBV9
D: TRBD1
J: TRBJ1-1
size: -
DNA: TGTGCCAGCGCCCAGACAGGGGCAAACACTGAAGCTTTCTTT
CDR3: CASAQTGANTEAFF

V: TRBV5-4
D: -
J: TRBJ2-3
size: -
DNA: TGTGCCAGCAGCTTGACAGGGTCGACAGATACGCAGTATTTT
CDR3: CASSLTGSTDTQYF

V: TRBV6-5
D: -
J: TRBJ1-6
size: -
DNA: TGTGCCAGCAGTGAAAGTCACGGCGCCCTCCACTTT
CDR3: CASSESHGALHF

V: TRBV6-5
D: -
J: TRBJ2-4
size: -
DNA: TGTGCCAGCAGTTACGGGGGGGCAGGGGGCGAAAACATTCAGTACTTC
CDR3: CASSYGGAGGENIQYF

V: TRBV20-1
D: -
J: TRBJ1-2
size: few
DNA: TGCAGTGCTGCAGGCTCATATGGCTACACCTTC
CDR3: CSAAGSYGYTF

V: TRBV5-1
D: TRBD2
J: TRBJ2-3
size: -
DNA: TGCGCCAGCAGCACCACCGGGACTAGCGGGAGTCTGAATACGCAGTATTTT
CDR3: CASSTTGTSGSLNTQYF

V: TRBV11-3
D: -
J: TRBJ1-2
size: once
DNA: TGTGCCAGCAGCGTACAGGGACTTGGCTACACCTTC
CDR3: CASSVQGLGYTF

V: TRBV25-1
D: -
J: TRBJ1-6
size: few
DNA: TGTGCCAGCAGTGAAACTCTGGGAAATTCACCCCTCCACTTT
CDR3: CASSETLGNSPLHF

V: TRBV19
D: -
J: TRBJ2-5
size: -
DNA: TGTGCCAGTAGTGTCCGGACAGTGTCTCTGTCAGAGACCCAGTACTTC
CDR3: CASSVRTVSLSETQYF

V: TRBV14
D: -
J: TRBJ2-7
size: -
DNA: TGTGCCAGCAGAGAAAGCTCGGGTCCGAACTACGAGCAGTACTTC
CDR3: CASRESSGPNYEQYF

V: TRBV7-2
D: -
J: TRBJ2-7
size: -
DNA: TGTGCCAGCAGCTCCGCCCGGACACTTTATGCTGCCCACGAGCAGTACTTC
CDR3: CASSSARTLYAAHEQYF

V: TRBV11-2
D: TRBD1
J: TRBJ2-2
size: -
DNA: TGTGCCAGCAGCTTGCCGGGACAGAGGACCGGGGAGCTGTTTTTT
CDR3: CASSLPGQRTGELFF

V: TRBV30
D: -
J: TRBJ2-3
size: once
DNA: TGTGCCTGGAGCGCCAGCACAGATACGCAGTATTTT
CDR3: CAWSASTDTQYF

V: TRBV7-2
D: TRBD1
J: TRBJ2-1
size: once
DNA: TGTGCCAGCAGCCAGCCGGTCGGACAGGGGGCGAATGAGCAGTTCTTC
CDR3: CASSQPVGQGANEQFF

V: TRBV4-2
D: -
J: TRBJ2-2
size: few
DNA: TGTGCCAGCAGACATCCGGGACTGAAAATAGATAACACCGGGGAGCTGTTTTTT
CDR3: CASRHPGLKIDNTGELFF

V: TRBV7-6
D: -
J: TRBJ1-4
size: -
DNA: TGTGCCAGCAGCCCACCGGGACTCCTTAATGAAAAACTGTTTTTT
CDR3: CASSPPGLLNEKLFF

V: TRBV9
D: TRBD2
J: TRBJ2-3
size: -
DNA: TGTGCCAGCAGCGTAGATCCAGCGGGGAGCACAGATACGCAGTATTTT
CDR3: CASSVDPAGSTDTQYF

V: TRBV6-4
D: TRBD1
J: TRBJ1-3
size: -
DNA: TGTGCCAGCAGTGCCGGGACAGGGAGTAACACCATATATTTT
CDR3: CASSAGTGSNTIYF

V: TRBV19
D: TRBD1
J: TRBJ2-5
size: once
DNA: TGTGCCAGTAGTATAGGGACAGGGGGCGGGGAGACCCAGTACTTC
CDR3: CASSIGTGGGETQYF

V: TRBV10-3
D: -
J: TRBJ1-2
size: once
DNA: TGTGCCATCAGTGAACAGGAACGCTATGGCTACACCTTC
CDR3: CAISEQERYGYTF

V: TRBV7-6
D: -
J: TRBJ2-2
size: -
DNA: TGTGCCAGCAGCTTGGGCGGTGGCACCGGGGAGCTGTTTTTT
CDR3: CASSLGGGTGELFF

V: TRBV5-1
D: TRBD1
J: TRBJ2-7
size: -
DNA: TGCGCCAGCAGCTCGTACAAAGGACAGGGCTACTACGAGCAGTACTTC
CDR3: CASSSYKGQGYYEQYF

V: TRBV28
D: -
J: TRBJ1-3
size: -
DNA: TGTGCCAGCATCGGCGACAGGCGAGGAAACACCATATATTTT
CDR3: CASIGDRRGNTIYF

V: TRBV5-4
D: -
J: TRBJ2-7
size: -
DNA: TGTGCCAGCAGCTTGAGGGATCGGCACGAGCAGTACTTC
CDR3: CASSLRDRHEQYF

V: TRBV4-1
D: TRBD1
J: TRBJ1-5
size: -
DNA: TGCGCCAGCAGGCTACAGGGGAGCAATCAGCCCCAGCATTTT
CDR3: CASRLQGSNQPQHF

V: TRBV11-2
D: -
J: TRBJ1-1
size: -
DNA: TGTGCCAGCAGCTTACACGTTGGCGTCTTGAACACTGAAGCTTTCTTT
CDR3: CASSLHVGVLNTEAFF

V: TRBV19
D: TRBD2
J: TRBJ2-2
size: -
DNA: TGTGCAGGGTCCAGCGGGGGCCCAGGAACCGGGGAGCTGTTTTTT
CDR3: CAGSSGGPGTGELFF

V: TRBV9
D: TRBD2
J: TRBJ2-3
size: -
DNA: TGTGCCAGCAGCGTAGCGGGGGGGACAACAAGGGATACGCAGTATTTT
CDR3: CASSVAGGTTRDTQYF

V: TRBV12-5
D: -
J: TRBJ1-1
size: -
DNA: TGTGCTAGTGGTCCGTCTAAGGGGGAGATCACTGAAGCTTTCTTT
CDR3: CASGPSKGEITEAFF

V: TRBV25-1
D: -
J: TRBJ1-1
size: -
DNA: TGTGCCAGCATCGACGGGCCGTACACTGAAGCTTTCTTT
CDR3: CASIDGPYTEAFF

V: TRBV6-5
D: -
J: TRBJ2-7
size: -
DNA: TGTGCCAGCAGTTCTCAGGTGACCTACGAGCAGTACTTC
CDR3: CASSSQVTYEQYF

V: TRBV7-9
D: -
J: TRBJ2-3
size: -
DNA: TGTGCCAGCAGCTTTTCACTGGGGGTTGGCACAGATACGCAGTATTTT
CDR3: CASSFSLGVGTDTQYF

V: TRBV5-1
D: -
J: TRBJ2-7
size: -
DNA: TGCGCCAGCAGCGAGCGACAGGTCCCCCCCTACGAGCAGTACTTC
CDR3: CASSERQVPPYEQYF

V: TRBV4-1
D: TRBD1
J: TRBJ1-1
size: few
DNA: TGCGCCAGCAGCCTCACCCCGGGACAGGGGGGCACTGAAGCTTTCTTT
CDR3: CASSLTPGQGGTEAFF

V: TRBV10-3
D: -
J: TRBJ1-5
size: -
DNA: TGTGCCATCAGTGAGTCGGCACAGGGTCAGCCCCAGCATTTT
CDR3: CAISESAQGQPQHF

V: TRBV5-6
D: -
J: TRBJ1-1
size: -
DNA: TGTGCCAGCAGCTCCCGGGCAACGGGCACTGAAGCTTTCTTT
CDR3: CASSSRATGTEAFF

V: TRBV4-1
D: -
J: TRBJ2-7
size: -
DNA: TGCGCCAGCAGCCAAGTCGGGACATCGATCTACGAGCAGTACTTC
CDR3: CASSQVGTSIYEQYF

V: TRBV7-9
D: -
J: TRBJ1-2
size: once
DNA: TGTGCCAGCAGCCACCCGGGTCGAGCTAACTATGGCTACACCTTC
CDR3: CASSHPGRANYGYTF

V: TRBV4-3
D: TRBD1
J: TRBJ1-5
size: -
DNA: TGCGCCAGCAGCCAAGAAGTACAGGGGGGCAATCAGCCCCAGCATTTT
CDR3: CASSQEVQGGNQPQHF

V: TRBV10-3
D: -
J: TRBJ2-1
size: -
DNA: TGTGCCATCAGCGGGGCAGCTTACAATGAGCAGTTCTTC
CDR3: CAISGAAYNEQFF